This paragraph reports one T cell receptor beta chain. The table came from immunoSEQ multiplex PCR; TCRdb's copy has only in-frame clones and leaves some out. The table includes more than 80,000 clones, 90% to 95% detected once. This sample is part of a study of control samples from healthy donors and cancer patients. The CDR3 has 17 amino acids. The V and J ends lost 3 bases and 6 bases, in that order; junction bases with no gene match: 12. Germline CDR1 SGHTA, CDR2 FQGNSA. The receptor comes from a man aged 18 to 29 in good health. V usage is TRBV7-2 and J usage is TRBJ2-3, with TRBD2 matching over 10 bases. Sequencing used blood. CDR3 in DNA: TGTGCCAGCAGCTTGGACGTCCTAGCGGGGGTACCGGATACGCAGTATTTT. Amino acids: CASSLDVLAGVPDTQYF.